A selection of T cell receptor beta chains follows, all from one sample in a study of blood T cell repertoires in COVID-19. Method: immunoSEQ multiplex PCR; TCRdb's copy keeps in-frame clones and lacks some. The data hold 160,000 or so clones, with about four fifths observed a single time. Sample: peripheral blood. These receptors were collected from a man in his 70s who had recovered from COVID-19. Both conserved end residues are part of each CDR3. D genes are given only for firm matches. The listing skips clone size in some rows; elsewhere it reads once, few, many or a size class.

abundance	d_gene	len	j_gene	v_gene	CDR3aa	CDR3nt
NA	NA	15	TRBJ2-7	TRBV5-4	CASSLEAVPSYEQYF	TGTGCCAGCAGCTTGGAGGCGGTTCCCTCCTACGAGCAGTACTTC
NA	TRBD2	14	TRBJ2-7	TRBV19	CASSIGSGKYEQYF	TGTGCCAGTAGTATTGGGAGCGGGAAGTACGAGCAGTACTTC
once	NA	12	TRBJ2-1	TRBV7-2	CASPGDWNEQFF	TGTGCCAGCCCGGGGGACTGGAATGAGCAGTTCTTC
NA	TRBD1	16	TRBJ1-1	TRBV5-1	CASSLEPGGENTEAFF	TGCGCCAGCAGCTTGGAGCCAGGGGGCGAAAACACTGAAGCTTTCTTT
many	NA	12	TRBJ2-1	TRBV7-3	CASSLSGDEQFF	TGTGCCAGCAGCTTATCAGGCGATGAGCAGTTCTTC
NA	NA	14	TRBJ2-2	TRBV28	CASSERRITGELFF	TGTGCCAGCAGCGAGCGGCGGATCACCGGGGAGCTGTTTTTT
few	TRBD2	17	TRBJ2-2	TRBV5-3	CARSMGFSGPNTGELFF	TGTGCCAGAAGCATGGGGTTTAGCGGGCCGAACACCGGGGAGCTGTTTTTT
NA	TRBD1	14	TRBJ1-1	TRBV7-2	CASSGDRVNTEAFF	TGTGCCAGCAGCGGGGACAGGGTGAACACTGAAGCTTTCTTT
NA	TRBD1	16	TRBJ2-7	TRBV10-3	CAISEGNRDSEDEQYF	TGTGCCATCAGTGAGGGAAACCGGGACAGCGAGGACGAGCAGTACTTC
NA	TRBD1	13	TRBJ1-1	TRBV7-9	CASSPGQGRLTFF	TGTGCCAGCAGCCCCGGACAGGGGCGATTAACTTTCTTT
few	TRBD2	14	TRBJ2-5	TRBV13	CASSFSGSVETQYF	TGTGCCAGCAGCTTTAGCGGGAGTGTAGAGACCCAGTACTTC
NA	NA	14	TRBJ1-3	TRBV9	CANHIKGAGNTIYF	TGTGCCAACCATATCAAGGGGGCTGGAAACACCATATATTTT
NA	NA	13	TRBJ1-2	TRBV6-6	CASGPGSMGGYTF	TGTGCCAGCGGTCCAGGGTCAATGGGTGGCTACACCTTC
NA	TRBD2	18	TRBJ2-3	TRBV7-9	CASSLRLAGVTSTDTQYF	TGTGCCAGCAGCTTAAGGCTAGCGGGGGTGACTAGCACAGATACGCAGTATTTT
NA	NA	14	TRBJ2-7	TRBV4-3	CASSQVGGSPEQYF	TGCGCCAGCAGCCAAGTCGGGGGATCCCCTGAGCAGTACTTC
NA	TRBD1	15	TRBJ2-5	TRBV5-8	CASSLSRGTGETQYF	TGTGCCAGCAGCTTAAGCAGGGGGACGGGAGAGACCCAGTACTTC
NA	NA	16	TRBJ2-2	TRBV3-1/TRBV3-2	CASSHTPGTNTGELFF	TGTGCCAGCAGCCATACTCCCGGGACAAACACCGGGGAGCTGTTTTTT
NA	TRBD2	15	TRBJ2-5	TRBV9	CASSVLAGSQETQYF	TGTGCCAGCAGCGTACTAGCGGGAAGCCAAGAGACCCAGTACTTC
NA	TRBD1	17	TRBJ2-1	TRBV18	CASSPPSWDREYNEQFF	TGTGCCAGCTCACCACCCAGTTGGGACAGGGAATACAATGAGCAGTTCTTC
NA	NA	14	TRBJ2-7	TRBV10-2	CASIPEGGSYEQYF	TGCGCCAGCATTCCGGAAGGGGGCTCCTACGAGCAGTACTTC
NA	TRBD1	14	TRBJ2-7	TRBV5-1	CASRPGQGAYEQYF	TGCGCCAGCAGGCCGGGGCAGGGGGCCTACGAGCAGTACTTC
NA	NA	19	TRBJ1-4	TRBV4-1	CASSQERSGASATNEKLFF	TGCGCCAGCAGCCAAGAGAGGTCAGGGGCCTCTGCAACTAATGAAAAACTGTTTTTT
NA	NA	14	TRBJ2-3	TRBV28	CASSLSQNTDTQYF	TGTGCCAGCAGTTTAAGTCAGAACACAGATACGCAGTATTTT
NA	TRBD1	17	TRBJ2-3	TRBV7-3	CASSSPRQGVGSDTQYF	TGTGCCAGCAGCTCACCCCGACAGGGCGTCGGATCAGATACGCAGTATTTT
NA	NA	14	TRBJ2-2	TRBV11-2	CASSPAGPTGELFF	TGTGCCAGCAGCCCGGCGGGCCCCACCGGGGAGCTGTTTTTT
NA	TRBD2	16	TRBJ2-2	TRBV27	CASSFLSGRVSGELFF	TGTGCCAGCAGTTTTCTTAGCGGGAGAGTATCCGGGGAGCTGTTTTTT
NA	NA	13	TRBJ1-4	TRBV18	CASGELPNEKLFF	TGTGCCAGCGGGGAGCTCCCTAATGAAAAACTGTTTTTT
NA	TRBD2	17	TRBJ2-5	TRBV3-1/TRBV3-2	CASSQDPSGAGGETQYF	TGTGCCAGCAGCCAAGATCCTAGCGGGGCCGGGGGAGAGACCCAGTACTTC
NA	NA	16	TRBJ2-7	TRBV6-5	CASSYSTGGPSYEQYF	TGTGCCAGCAGTTACTCGACCGGGGGGCCCTCCTACGAGCAGTACTTC
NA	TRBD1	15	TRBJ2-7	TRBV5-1	CASSQGTGESYEQYF	TGCGCCAGCAGCCAGGGGACAGGAGAGTCCTACGAGCAGTACTTC
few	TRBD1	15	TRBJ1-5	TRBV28	CASSSLQGAEQPQHF	TGTGCCAGCAGTTCCCTACAGGGGGCTGAACAGCCCCAGCATTTT
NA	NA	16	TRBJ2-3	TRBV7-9	CASSPQVAQSTDTQYF	TGTGCCAGCAGCCCCCAAGTAGCCCAAAGCACAGATACGCAGTATTTT
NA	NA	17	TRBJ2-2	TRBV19	CASSRGENAPRTGELFF	TGTGCCAGTAGTAGGGGGGAGAACGCACCGAGGACCGGGGAGCTGTTTTTT
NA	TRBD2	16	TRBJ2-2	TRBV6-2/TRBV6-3	CASSWTSGVNTGELFF	TGTGCCAGCAGTTGGACTAGCGGGGTGAACACCGGGGAGCTGTTTTTT
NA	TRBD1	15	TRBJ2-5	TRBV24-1	CATSDATGQQETQYF	TGTGCCACCAGTGACGCTACGGGACAGCAAGAGACCCAGTACTTC
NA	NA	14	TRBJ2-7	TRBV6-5	CASSYSRSAYEQYF	TGTGCCAGCAGTTACTCGAGGTCCGCATACGAGCAGTACTTC
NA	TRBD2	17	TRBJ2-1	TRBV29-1	CSVTPGLAGETYNEQFF	TGCAGCGTAACCCCGGGACTAGCGGGAGAAACCTACAATGAGCAGTTCTTC
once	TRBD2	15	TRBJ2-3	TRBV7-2	CASSLASGRGDTQYF	TGTGCCAGCAGCTTGGCAAGCGGGAGAGGGGATACGCAGTATTTT
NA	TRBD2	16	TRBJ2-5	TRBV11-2	CASSPRTSGRLETQYF	TGTGCCAGCAGCCCCAGGACTAGCGGGAGATTGGAGACCCAGTACTTC
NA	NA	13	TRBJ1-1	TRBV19	CASSPDRYTEAFF	TGTGCCAGTAGTCCTGACAGATACACTGAAGCTTTCTTT
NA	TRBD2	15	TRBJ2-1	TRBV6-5	CASTHIQSGRGEQFF	TGTGCCAGCACCCACATTCAGAGCGGGAGGGGTGAGCAGTTCTTC
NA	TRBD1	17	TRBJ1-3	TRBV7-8	CASSLKTGLSSGNTIYF	TGTGCCAGCAGCTTAAAGACAGGGCTAAGCTCTGGAAACACCATATATTTT
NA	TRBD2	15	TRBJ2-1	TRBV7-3	CASSLTSGRADEQFF	TGTGCCAGCAGCTTGACTAGCGGGAGGGCGGATGAGCAGTTCTTC
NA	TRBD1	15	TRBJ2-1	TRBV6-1	CASSEADRGRDEQFF	TGTGCCAGCAGTGAAGCGGACAGGGGGAGGGATGAGCAGTTCTTC
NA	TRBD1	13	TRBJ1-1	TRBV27	CASINTGQGKAFF	TGTGCCAGCATCAACACAGGACAGGGTAAAGCTTTCTTT
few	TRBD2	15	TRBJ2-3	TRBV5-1	CASCFRGRATDTQYF	TGCGCCAGCTGCTTCCGGGGGAGGGCCACAGATACGCAGTATTTT
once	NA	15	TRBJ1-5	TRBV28	CASSLIGRVLQPQHF	TGTGCCAGCAGTTTAATCGGGCGGGTACTGCAGCCCCAGCATTTT
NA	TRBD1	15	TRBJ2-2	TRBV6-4	CASSAGTGGTGELFF	TGTGCCAGCAGTGCCGGGACAGGGGGCACCGGGGAGCTGTTTTTT
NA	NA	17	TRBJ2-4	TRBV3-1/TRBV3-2	CASSQGVAVRTKNIQYF	TGTGCCAGCAGCCAAGGTGTAGCTGTGCGGACCAAAAACATTCAGTACTTC
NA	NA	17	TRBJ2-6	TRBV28	CASSLMTVASGANVLTF	TGTGCCAGCAGTTTAATGACAGTGGCTTCTGGGGCCAACGTCCTGACTTTC
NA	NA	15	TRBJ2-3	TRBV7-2	CASSPDSLGTDTQYF	TGTGCCAGCAGCCCGGACTCGCTCGGCACAGATACGCAGTATTTT
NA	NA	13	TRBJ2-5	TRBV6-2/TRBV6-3	CASSYGARGTQYF	TGTGCCAGCAGTTATGGGGCCAGGGGGACCCAGTACTTC
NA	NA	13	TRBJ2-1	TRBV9	CASSTEGANEQFF	TGTGCCAGCAGTACGGAGGGTGCGAATGAGCAGTTCTTC